This T cell receptor beta chain was sequenced during a study of T cell responses to AZD1222 COVID-19 vaccine. Study results and limitations: Rises in breadth and depth of Spike-specific TCRs came after two AZD1222 doses. Repertoires were obtained solely post-peak T cell response.

The table came from immunoSEQ multiplex PCR; TCRdb's copy has only in-frame clones and leaves some out. Found here are roughly 200,000 clones, 91% of them singletons; the top ten hold under 2%. Second-dose intervals of approximately 4 or approximately 12 weeks were pooled. The J segment lost 3 bases and the V segment lost 3 bases, leaving 12 bases of the junction unmatched. CDR3 length: 18 residues. CDR1 and CDR2 from the germline V gene are MNHNS and SASEGT. On this clone itself: What it binds is unknown.

The gene calls are TRBV6-1 and TRBJ1-4; 8 bases fit TRBD1. The sequence was obtained from an adult who received the AZD1222 COVID-19 vaccine. Sequenced here: peripheral blood, sampled 28 days after the second AZD1222 dose. In DNA form, the CDR3 reads TGTGCCAGCAGTGACCCTGGATTCAGGGGGCGCGCTAATGAAAAACTGTTTTTT. Encoded protein: CASSDPGFRGRANEKLFF.